This TCR beta chain was found in a study of human T cells and chemical hapten exposure. Study details: Sensitizing treatment utilized 2% DPC over a 2 cm by 2 cm portion of upper inner arm skin.

TCRdb recomputed calls from the RACE reads with MiXCR, one row per CDR3 protein. The table shows 150,000 to 200,000 distinct CDR3 sequences, with under 25% occurring only once. This CDR3 has 18 amino acids. The V segment lost 2 bases and the J segment 3 bases; nucleotides outside the gene matches: 16. Germline loops: CDR1 MNHEY, CDR2 SVGEGT. The time point here: patch test 3, about 24 weeks after DPC sensitization. Stated treatment: therapeutic diphenylcyclopropenone sensitization with weekly scalp DPC. Unseparated into fractions, whole blood served as the source from which total RNA was extracted. The source material was whole blood, sampled in connection with sensitization to the hapten diphenylcyclopropenone (DPC). This chain links TRBV6-2 or TRBV6-3 with TRBJ2-7; 7 nucleotides agree with TRBD1. The sequence came from a woman in her forties with alopecia areata. Some clones in this sample may be carry-over from other donors' samples. The CDR3 region is CASSYETKDRFGNYEQYF. In nucleotides, the CDR3 is TGTGCCAGCAGTTACGAGACGAAGGACAGGTTCGGGAACTACGAGCAGTACTTC.